This paragraph reports one T cell receptor delta chain. Its antigen is unknown. RNA was extracted from the cells and then reverse transcribed. CDR3 amplicons came from multiplex PCR with pooled V-gene forward and constant-region reverse primers. TCRdb re-called clones from the multiplex PCR reads using CATT. The profile shows about 58,000 delta-chain clones, more than 12% of them singletons. The data were obtained in a study of Vδ1+ human thymocytes. Germline assignment: CDR1 TSWWSYY and CDR2 QGS. Trimming cost V 3 bases and J 0 bases; bases outside gene matches: 15. The CDR3 is made up of 19 amino acids. Between roughly 98% and 99.6% of sorted thymocytes were Vdelta1+. Study-level results: Donors shared many TRG clonotypes but few TRD clonotypes. Unlike peripheral blood Vdelta1+ controls, thymic delta-chain sequences included around 21% Vdelta2 and few Vdelta3. The authors advised highly purified populations and single-cell validation. Thymic TRG and TRD repertoires appeared highly polyclonal, with Gaussian CDR3 length distributions.

The source is a girl under three years old who had congenital heart surgery. The rearrangement uses TRDV1 and TRDJ1; 8 nucleotides agree with TRDD3. The sample taken for sequencing was Vdelta1+ gamma-delta thymocytes from the thymus. The subset was: FACS-sorted CD3+ TCRalphabeta- TCRVdelta1+ TCRVdelta2- thymocytes. CDR3 region: CALGDPVIGIRSYTDKLIF. The CDR3 nucleotides are TGTGCTCTTGGGGACCCGGTGATAGGGATACGGTCGTACACCGATAAACTCATCTTT.